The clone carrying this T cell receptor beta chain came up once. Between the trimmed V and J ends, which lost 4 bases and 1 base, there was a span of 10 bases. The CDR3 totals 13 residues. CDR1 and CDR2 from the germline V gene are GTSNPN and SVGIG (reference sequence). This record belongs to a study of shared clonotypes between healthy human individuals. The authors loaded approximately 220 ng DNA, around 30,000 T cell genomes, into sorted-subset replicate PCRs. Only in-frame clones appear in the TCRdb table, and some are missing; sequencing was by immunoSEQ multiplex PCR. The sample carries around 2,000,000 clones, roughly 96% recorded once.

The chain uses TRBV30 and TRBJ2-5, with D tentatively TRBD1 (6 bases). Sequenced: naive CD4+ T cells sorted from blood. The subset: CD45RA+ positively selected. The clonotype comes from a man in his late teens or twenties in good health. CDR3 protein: CAWNRDIQETQYF. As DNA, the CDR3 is TGTGCCTGGAACCGGGACATCCAAGAGACCCAGTACTTC.